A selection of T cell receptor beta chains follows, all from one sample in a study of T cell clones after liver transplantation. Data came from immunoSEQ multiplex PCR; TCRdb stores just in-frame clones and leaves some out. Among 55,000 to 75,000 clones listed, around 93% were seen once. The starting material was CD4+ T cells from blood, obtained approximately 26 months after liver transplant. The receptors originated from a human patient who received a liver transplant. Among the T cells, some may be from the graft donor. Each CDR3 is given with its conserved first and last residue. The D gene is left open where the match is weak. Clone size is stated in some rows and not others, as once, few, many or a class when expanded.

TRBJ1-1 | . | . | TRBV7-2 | TGTGCCAGCAGCTCCAGGGTTCGCACTGAAGCTTTCTTT | CASSSRVRTEAFF
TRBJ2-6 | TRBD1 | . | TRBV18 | TGTGCCAGCTCACCCCGGACAGGAAACTCTGGGGCCAACGTCCTGACTTTC | CASSPRTGNSGANVLTF
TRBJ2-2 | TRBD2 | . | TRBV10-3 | TGTGCCACGACTAGCGGGAGAGTCGCGGGGGAGCTGTTTTTT | CATTSGRVAGELFF
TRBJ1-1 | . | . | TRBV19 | TGTGCCAGTCGAAGAGAACTGGCCGACACTGAAGCTTTCTTT | CASRRELADTEAFF
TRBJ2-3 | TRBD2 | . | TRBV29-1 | TGCAGCGTTGTTTTACTAGCGGGAGGTACAGATACGCAGTATTTT | CSVVLLAGGTDTQYF
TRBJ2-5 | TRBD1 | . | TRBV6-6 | TGTGCCAGCAGCTACCCTTCAAGGGGGCGAGAGACCCAGTACTTC | CASSYPSRGRETQYF
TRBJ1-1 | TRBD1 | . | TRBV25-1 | TGTGCCAGCAGTGACAGAGGACAGGGTAAGACTGAAGCTTTCTTT | CASSDRGQGKTEAFF
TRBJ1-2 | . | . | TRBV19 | TGTGCCAGTAGTAGCCCCCTGGGGATAGGGGTGGATGGCTACACCTTC | CASSSPLGIGVDGYTF
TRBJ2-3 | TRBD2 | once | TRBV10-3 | TGTGCCATCAGTGAGCCGGGACTAGCGGGAGCAGATACGCAGTATTTT | CAISEPGLAGADTQYF
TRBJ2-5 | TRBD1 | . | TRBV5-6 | TGTGCCAGCAGCTTTGGACAGGGCCCAGAGACCCAGTACTTC | CASSFGQGPETQYF
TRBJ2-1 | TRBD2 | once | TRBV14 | TGTGCCAGCAGCCCCCGCGGGGGAGGGCCCTATGAGCAGTTCTTC | CASSPRGGGPYEQFF
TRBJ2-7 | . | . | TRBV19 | TGTGCCAGTAGTACCAACACACAGTTCTACGAGCAGTACTTC | CASSTNTQFYEQYF
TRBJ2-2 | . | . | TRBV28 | TGTGCCAGCAGTGGGACTACCGGGGAGCTGTTTTTT | CASSGTTGELFF
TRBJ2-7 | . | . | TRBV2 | TGTGCCAGCAGTGGGTTAACAGGGTTGGCCCACGAGCAGTACTTC | CASSGLTGLAHEQYF
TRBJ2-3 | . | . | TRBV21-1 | TGTGCCAGCAGCAAGCGGGCAAGGACTAGCGGGAGGCATGGCACAGATACGCAGTATTTT | CASSKRARTSGRHGTDTQYF
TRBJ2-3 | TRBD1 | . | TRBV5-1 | TGCGCCAGCAGCTCGGGCAGGTCTCCGGGACAGCCAGATACGCAGTATTTT | CASSSGRSPGQPDTQYF
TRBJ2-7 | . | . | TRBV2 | TGTGCCAGCACTGGGTACTACGAGCAGTACTTC | CASTGYYEQYF
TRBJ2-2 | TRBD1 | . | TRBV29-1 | TGCAGCGGGAATACAGGGGAGTCCGGGGAGCTGTTTTTT | CSGNTGESGELFF
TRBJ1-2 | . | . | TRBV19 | TGTGCCAGTAGTATCCCCACGGGAGCGGGGTCAGAGGGCTACACCTTC | CASSIPTGAGSEGYTF
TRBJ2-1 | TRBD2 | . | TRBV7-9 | TGTGCCAGCAGCGCTCCGGGACTAGCGGGAGGGCCCTCCTACAATGAGCAGTTCTTC | CASSAPGLAGGPSYNEQFF
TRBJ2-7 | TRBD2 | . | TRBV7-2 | TGTGCCAGCAGCTACCCCTGGACTAGTCCCCACTCCTACGAGCAGTACTTC | CASSYPWTSPHSYEQYF
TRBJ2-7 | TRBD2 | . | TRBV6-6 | TGTGCCAGCAGGCAGCGGGAGGCCCCCTACGAGCAGTACTTC | CASRQREAPYEQYF
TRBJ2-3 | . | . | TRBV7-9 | TGTGCCAGCAGCAGGGACACCTCCACAGATACGCAGTATTTT | CASSRDTSTDTQYF
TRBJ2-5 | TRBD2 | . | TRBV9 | TGTGCCAGCAGCCCCGGGGGGGCTAGCGGCCTCCGGGAGACCCAGTACTTC | CASSPGGASGLRETQYF
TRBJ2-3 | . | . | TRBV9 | TGTGCCAGCAGCGTAGTAGGAGACCGCACAGATACGCAGTATTTT | CASSVVGDRTDTQYF
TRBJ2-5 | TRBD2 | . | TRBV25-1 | TGTGCCAGCAGTGAAGTCGACCGGGAGGGTCAGTACTTC | CASSEVDREGQYF
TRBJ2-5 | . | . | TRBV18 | TGTGCCAGCTCACCTCCTAGCGAACAAGAGACCCAGTACTTC | CASSPPSEQETQYF
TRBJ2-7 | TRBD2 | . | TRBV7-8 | TGTGCCAGCAGCTTACAGACTAGCGGGAGCTACGAGCAGTACTTC | CASSLQTSGSYEQYF
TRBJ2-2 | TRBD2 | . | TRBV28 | TGTGCCAGCAGTTTAGGAGCGGGAGGGCCGATGTCGGGGGAGCTGTTTTTT | CASSLGAGGPMSGELFF
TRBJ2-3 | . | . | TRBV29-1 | TGCAGCGTTGAGTCTAGCACAGATACGCAGTATTTT | CSVESSTDTQYF
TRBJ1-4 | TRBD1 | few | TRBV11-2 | TGTGCCAGCAGCGTGGGACAGGGGAATGAAAAACTGTTTTTT | CASSVGQGNEKLFF
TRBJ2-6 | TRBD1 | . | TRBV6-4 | TGTGCCAGCAGTCCGACAGGGACCTCTGGGGCCAACGTCCTGACTTTC | CASSPTGTSGANVLTF
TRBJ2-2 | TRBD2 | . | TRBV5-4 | TGTGCCAGCAGCCCCGGGGGTTTAGCGGGAGGATACACCGGGGAGCTGTTTTTT | CASSPGGLAGGYTGELFF
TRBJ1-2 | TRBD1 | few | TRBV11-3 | TGTGCCAGCAGCTCACAGCAGGGGGCGGGGTATGGCTACACCTTC | CASSSQQGAGYGYTF
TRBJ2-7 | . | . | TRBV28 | TGTGCCAGCAGTTTCGTTGGGAGCTACGAGCAGTACTTC | CASSFVGSYEQYF
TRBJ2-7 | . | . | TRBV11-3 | TGTGCCAGCAGCTTATCAAACTACGAGCAGTACTTC | CASSLSNYEQYF
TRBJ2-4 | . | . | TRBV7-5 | TGTGTCAGAAGCTTAATTCAGTACTTC | CVRSLIQYF
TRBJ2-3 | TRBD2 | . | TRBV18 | TGTGCCAGCTCACCAGAGCTAGCGGGAGGGTCGGCAGATACGCAGTATTTT | CASSPELAGGSADTQYF
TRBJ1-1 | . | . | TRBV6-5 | TGTGCCAGCAGTTACTCCCCAGCTTTCTTT | CASSYSPAFF
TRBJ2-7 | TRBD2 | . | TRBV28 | TGTGCCAGCAGTCACCCCCCGGGACTAGCGGGACCTAGCTCCTACGAGCAGTACTTC | CASSHPPGLAGPSSYEQYF
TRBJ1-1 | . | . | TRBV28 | TGTGCCAGCAGTTTACGGGATAACACTGAAGCTTTCTTT | CASSLRDNTEAFF
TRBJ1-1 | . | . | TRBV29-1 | TGCAGCGTTGCACCCCCGGGGATAAACACTGAAGCTTTCTTT | CSVAPPGINTEAFF
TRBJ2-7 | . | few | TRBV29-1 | TGCAGCGTTGAAATCGGGGAAAGAAGGTACTTC | CSVEIGERRYF
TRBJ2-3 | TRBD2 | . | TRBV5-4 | TGTGCCACTTGGACGGGGGGGACAGATACGCAGTATTTT | CATWTGGTDTQYF
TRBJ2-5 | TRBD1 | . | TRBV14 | TGTGCCAGCAGCGTGTGGACAGGGCAACAAGAGACCCAGTACTTC | CASSVWTGQQETQYF
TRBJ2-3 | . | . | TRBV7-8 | TGTGCCAGCAGCTTTCGGTATCCCGGGAGCGCAGTGGATACGCAGTATTTT | CASSFRYPGSAVDTQYF
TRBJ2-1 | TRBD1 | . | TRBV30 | TGTGCCTGGAGTTCAACAGGGGGCTCTAATGAGCAGTTCTTC | CAWSSTGGSNEQFF
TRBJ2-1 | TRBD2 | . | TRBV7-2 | TGTGCCAGCAGCCCTACTAGCGGGCTCTACAATGAGCAGTTCTTC | CASSPTSGLYNEQFF
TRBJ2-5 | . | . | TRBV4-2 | TGTGCCAGCAGCCAAGTTCAGTCACAAGAGACCCAGTACTTC | CASSQVQSQETQYF
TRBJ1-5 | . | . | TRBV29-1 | TGCAGCGTAAAATTGAATAGCAATCAGCCCCAGCATTTT | CSVKLNSNQPQHF
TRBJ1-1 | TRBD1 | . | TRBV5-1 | TGCGCCAGCAGCGGCGGACAGGGAGGAATCAACACTGAAGCTTTCTTT | CASSGGQGGINTEAFF
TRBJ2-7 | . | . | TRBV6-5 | TGTGCCAGCGGGTTCGTATACGAGCAGTACTTC | CASGFVYEQYF
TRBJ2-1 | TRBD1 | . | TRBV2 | TGTGCCAGCAAACGGGACAGGAGTCTCAATGAGCAGTTCTTC | CASKRDRSLNEQFF